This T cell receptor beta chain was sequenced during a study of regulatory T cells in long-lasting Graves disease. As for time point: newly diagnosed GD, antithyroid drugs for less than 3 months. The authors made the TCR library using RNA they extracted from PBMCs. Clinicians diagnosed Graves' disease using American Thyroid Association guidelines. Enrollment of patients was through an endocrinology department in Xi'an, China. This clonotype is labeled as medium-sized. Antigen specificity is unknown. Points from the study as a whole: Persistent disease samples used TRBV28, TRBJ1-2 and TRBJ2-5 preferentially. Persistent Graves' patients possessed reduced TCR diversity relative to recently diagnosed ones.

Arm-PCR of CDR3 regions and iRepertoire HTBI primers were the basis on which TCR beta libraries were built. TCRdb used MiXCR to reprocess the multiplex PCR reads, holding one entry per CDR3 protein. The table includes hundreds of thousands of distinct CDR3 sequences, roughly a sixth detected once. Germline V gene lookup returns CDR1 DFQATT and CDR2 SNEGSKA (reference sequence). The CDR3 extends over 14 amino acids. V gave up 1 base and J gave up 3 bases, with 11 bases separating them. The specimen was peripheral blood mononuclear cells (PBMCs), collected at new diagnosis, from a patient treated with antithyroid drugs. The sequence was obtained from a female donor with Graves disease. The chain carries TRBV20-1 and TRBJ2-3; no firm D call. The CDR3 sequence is CSARGGQGTDTQYF. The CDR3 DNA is TGCAGTGCTAGAGGGGGTCAAGGGACAGATACGCAGTATTTT.